This T cell receptor (beta chain) is from a study of cytomegalovirus exposure and HLA in healthy donors. Study-level findings and limits: Whilst most TCR sequences proved rare, a subset of public TCRs occurred across many donors. As confirmed in vitro, three CMV-associated chains were specific for CMV antigens. The study listed approximately 170 cytomegalovirus-associated TCR beta chains.

Germline CDR1 and CDR2: SGDLS and YYNGEE. Trimming pared 3 bases from V and 0 bases from J, leaving 13 bases between. The CDR3 is 16 amino acids. Clones were sequenced by immunoSEQ multiplex PCR, and TCRdb holds only the in-frame ones, with some missing. The table has some 90,000 clones, approximately 96% seen once. A remark on this clone: Its antigen is not known.

The source material was PBMCs. This chain joins TRBV9 and TRBJ1-3; a weak D match, TRBD1 (6 bases). This TCR derives from a man aged 18 to 29 in good health and CMV-seronegative. This chain's CDR3 is CASSGKLQGSGNTIYF. For the CDR3, the DNA is TGTGCCAGCAGCGGAAAGCTACAGGGCTCTGGAAACACCATATATTTT.